This T cell receptor (beta chain) appears in the sequencing data of a study of OX40 agonist ivuxolimab in advanced cancers. Study at large: Patients with hepatocellular carcinoma, melanoma, renal cell or head and neck cancer made up the dose-escalation patients.

Profiling relied on immunoSEQ multiplex PCR, and the TCRdb table lists in-frame clones only, not all of them. This table holds around 61,000 clones, about four fifths found once. This CDR3 spans 15 amino acids. From germline, CDR1 is MNHEY and CDR2 SMNVEV (reference sequence). Trimming stripped 6 bases from V and 0 bases from J, with 9 bases between. A history of autoimmune disease or systemic immunosuppression excluded patients. Study-level points and caveats: Among T cells, CD8+ cells averaged more expanded clones than CD4+ cells.

As for this clone: The antigen is not known.

The TCR originated in an adult with an advanced solid tumor such as melanoma, head and neck, liver or kidney cancer. The specimen was CD4+ or CD8+ T cells sorted from blood, collected in a trial of the OX40 agonist ivuxolimab. This chain connects TRBV27 to TRBJ2-6; no definite D call. Written as DNA, the CDR3 is TGTGCCAGCAGCTTTTACTCCTCTGGGGCCAACGTCCTGACTTTC. Its translation: CASSFYSSGANVLTF.